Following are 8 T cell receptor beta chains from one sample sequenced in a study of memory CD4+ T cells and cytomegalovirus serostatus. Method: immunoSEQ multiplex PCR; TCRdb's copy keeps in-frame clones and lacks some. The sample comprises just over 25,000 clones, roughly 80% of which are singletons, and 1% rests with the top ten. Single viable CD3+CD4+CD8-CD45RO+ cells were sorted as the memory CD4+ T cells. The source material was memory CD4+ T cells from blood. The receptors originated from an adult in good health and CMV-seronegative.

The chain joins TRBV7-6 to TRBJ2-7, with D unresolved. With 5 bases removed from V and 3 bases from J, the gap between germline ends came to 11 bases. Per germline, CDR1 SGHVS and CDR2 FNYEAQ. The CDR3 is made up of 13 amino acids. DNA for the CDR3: TGTGCCAGCAGCCCCTACTGGGGCTACGAGCAGTACTTC. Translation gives CASSPYWGYEQYF.

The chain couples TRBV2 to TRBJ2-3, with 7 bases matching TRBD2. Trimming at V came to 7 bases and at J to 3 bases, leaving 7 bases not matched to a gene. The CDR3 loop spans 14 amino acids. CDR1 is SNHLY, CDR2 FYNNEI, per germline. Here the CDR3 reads CASMGGGRTDTQYF. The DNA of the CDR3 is TGTGCCAGCATGGGGGGAGGGAGGACAGATACGCAGTATTTT.

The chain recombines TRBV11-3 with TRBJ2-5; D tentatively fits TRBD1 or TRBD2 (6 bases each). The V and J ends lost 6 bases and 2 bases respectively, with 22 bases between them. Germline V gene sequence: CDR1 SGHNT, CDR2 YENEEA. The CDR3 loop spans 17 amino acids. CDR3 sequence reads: CASSTGAFPNGQETQYF. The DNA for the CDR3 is TGTGCCAGCAGTACGGGGGCCTTTCCAAACGGACAAGAGACCCAGTACTTC.

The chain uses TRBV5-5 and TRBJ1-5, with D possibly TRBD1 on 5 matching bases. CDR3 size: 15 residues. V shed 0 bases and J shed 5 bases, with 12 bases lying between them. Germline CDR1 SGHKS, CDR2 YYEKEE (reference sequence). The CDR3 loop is CASSLAVQGHQPQHF. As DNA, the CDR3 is TGTGCCAGCAGCTTGGCCGTCCAGGGCCATCAGCCCCAGCATTTT.

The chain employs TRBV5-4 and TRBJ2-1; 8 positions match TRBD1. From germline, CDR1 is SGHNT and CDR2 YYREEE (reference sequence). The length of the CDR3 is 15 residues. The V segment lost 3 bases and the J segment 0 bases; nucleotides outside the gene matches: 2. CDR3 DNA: TGTGCCAGCAGCTCGGGACAGGCCTCCTACAATGAGCAGTTCTTC. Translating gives CASSSGQASYNEQFF.

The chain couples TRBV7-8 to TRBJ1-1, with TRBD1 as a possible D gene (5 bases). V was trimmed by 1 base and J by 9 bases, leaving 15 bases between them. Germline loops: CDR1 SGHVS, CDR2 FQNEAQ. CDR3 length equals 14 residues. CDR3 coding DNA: TGTGCCAGCAGCTTAGAAGCAGGGAGGACTCAAGCTTTCTTT. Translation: CASSLEAGRTQAFF.

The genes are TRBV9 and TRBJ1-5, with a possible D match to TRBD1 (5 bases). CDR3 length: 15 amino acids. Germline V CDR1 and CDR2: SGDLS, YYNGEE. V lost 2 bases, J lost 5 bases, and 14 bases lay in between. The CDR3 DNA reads TGTGCCAGCAGCGTGCACGGGACGGCCGATCAGCCCCAGCATTTT. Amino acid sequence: CASSVHGTADQPQHF.

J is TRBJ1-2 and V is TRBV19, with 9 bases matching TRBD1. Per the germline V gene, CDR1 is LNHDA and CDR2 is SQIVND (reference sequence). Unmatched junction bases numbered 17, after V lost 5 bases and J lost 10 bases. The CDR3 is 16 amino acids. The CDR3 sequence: CASSHISPTGGLNYTF. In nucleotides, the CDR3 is TGTGCCAGTAGTCACATATCCCCGACAGGGGGATTAAACTACACCTTC.